The 8 T cell receptor beta chains given below trace back to one sample, sequenced in a study of T cell responses to AZD1222 COVID-19 vaccine. TCRdb keeps only in-frame clones here, not all; method: immunoSEQ multiplex PCR. The profile shows some 130,000 clones, roughly 85% of them singletons. The material was peripheral blood, obtained on day 0 of MenACWY control vaccination. The receptors stem from an adult in good health.

This rearrangement joins TRBV19 to TRBJ1-2; 9 nucleotides align to TRBD1. Germline-derived CDR1 and CDR2 are LNHDA and SQIVND (reference sequence). Unmatched junction bases numbered 7, after V lost 7 bases and J lost 1 base. The CDR3 totals 15 residues. CDR3 loop: CASKPGTGINYGYTF. The CDR3 region has the DNA TGTGCCAGTAAACCCGGGACAGGGATTAACTATGGCTACACCTTC.

Only a few counts were recorded for this clone. This chain links TRBV19 with TRBJ1-5; the D is unclear. Germline V CDR1 and CDR2: LNHDA, SQIVND (reference sequence). CDR3 length: 12 amino acids. V was trimmed by 6 bases and J by 5 bases, leaving 8 bases between them. This chain's CDR3 is CASSRVYQPQHF. CDR3 bases: TGTGCCAGTAGCCGGGTTTATCAGCCCCAGCATTTT.

The genes are TRBV28 and TRBJ2-2; TRBD1 matches 7 bases. The CDR3 length is 16 residues. Trimming removed 5 bases from V and 3 bases from J; junction bases left unmatched: 9. The germline V gene has CDR1 MDHEN and CDR2 SYDVKM. DNA of the CDR3: TGTGCCAGCAGTCAAGGGGGCGTAACGGACACCGGGGAGCTGTTTTTT. Translating gives CASSQGGVTDTGELFF.

The chain is built from TRBV9 and TRBJ2-7; D gene ambiguous. The germline V and J ends were trimmed by 3 bases and 6 bases, with 13 bases remaining between them. CDR1 is SGDLS, CDR2 YYNGEE, per germline. The CDR3 is 13 residues long. DNA for the CDR3: TGTGCCAGCAGCGACCGAGATTCGGGCGAGCAGTACTTC. Protein: CASSDRDSGEQYF.

The V and J genes are TRBV9 and TRBJ2-7, with 7 bases fitting TRBD2. There are 15 residues in the CDR3. V lost 3 bases and J lost 9; bases outside the gene matches: 15. Per the germline V gene, CDR1 is SGDLS and CDR2 is YYNGEE. CDR3 in DNA: TGTGCCAGCAGCGCCCTCCAGGGCCCTGCGGGAGTGCAGTACTTC. Its translation is CASSALQGPAGVQYF.

The chain joins TRBV28 to TRBJ2-7; D is unresolved. Germline lookup yields CDR1 MDHEN and CDR2 SYDVKM. V was cut by 4 bases and J by 3 bases, with 13 bases left in between. CDR3 length: 14 residues. The CDR3 loop is CASSYPLRNYEQYF. In DNA form, the CDR3 reads TGTGCCAGCAGTTATCCACTAAGAAACTACGAGCAGTACTTC. Drawing the rest from reference TRBV28 and TRBJ2-7, the complete variable domain is DVKVTQSSRYLVKRTGEKVFLECVQDMDHENMFWYRQDPGLGLRLIYFSYDVKMKEKGDIPEGYSVSREKKERFSLILESASTNQTSMYLCASSYPLRNYEQYFGPGTRLTVT.

The chain couples TRBV7-9 to TRBJ1-2, with 10 bases aligning to TRBD1. Trimming took 6 bases from V and 8 from J; bases not matched to a gene: 6. Germline assignment: CDR1 SEHNR and CDR2 FQNEAQ (reference sequence). CDR3 length equals 13 residues. As DNA, the CDR3 is TGTGCCAGCAGTCAGGGGGACAGGGGCGGCTACACCTTC. Protein product: CASSQGDRGGYTF.

The gene calls are TRBV6-5 and TRBJ1-5; D possibly corresponds to TRBD1 (5 bases). Germline-derived CDR1 and CDR2 are MNHEY and SVGAGI. The CDR3 is 15 residues long. V was clipped by 5 bases and J by 1 base, with 12 bases between them. CDR3 nucleotides: TGTGCCAGCAGTCCAGGGAGTTTGAGCAATCAGCCCCAGCATTTT. This codes for CASSPGSLSNQPQHF.